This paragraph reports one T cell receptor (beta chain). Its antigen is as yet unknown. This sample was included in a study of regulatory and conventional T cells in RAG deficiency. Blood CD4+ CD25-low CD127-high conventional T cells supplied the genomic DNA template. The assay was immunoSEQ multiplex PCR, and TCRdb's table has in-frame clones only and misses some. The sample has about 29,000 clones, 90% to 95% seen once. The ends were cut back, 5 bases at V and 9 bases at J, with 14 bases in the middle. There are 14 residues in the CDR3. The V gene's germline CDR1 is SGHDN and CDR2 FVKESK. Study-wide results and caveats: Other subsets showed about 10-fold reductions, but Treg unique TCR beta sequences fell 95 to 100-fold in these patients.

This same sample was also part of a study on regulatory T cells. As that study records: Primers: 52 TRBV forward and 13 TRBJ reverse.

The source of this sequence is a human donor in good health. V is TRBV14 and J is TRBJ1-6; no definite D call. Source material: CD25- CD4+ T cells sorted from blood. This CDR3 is CASSVAGWGSPLHF. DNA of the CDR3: TGTGCCAGCAGCGTGGCGGGGTGGGGTTCACCCCTCCACTTT.